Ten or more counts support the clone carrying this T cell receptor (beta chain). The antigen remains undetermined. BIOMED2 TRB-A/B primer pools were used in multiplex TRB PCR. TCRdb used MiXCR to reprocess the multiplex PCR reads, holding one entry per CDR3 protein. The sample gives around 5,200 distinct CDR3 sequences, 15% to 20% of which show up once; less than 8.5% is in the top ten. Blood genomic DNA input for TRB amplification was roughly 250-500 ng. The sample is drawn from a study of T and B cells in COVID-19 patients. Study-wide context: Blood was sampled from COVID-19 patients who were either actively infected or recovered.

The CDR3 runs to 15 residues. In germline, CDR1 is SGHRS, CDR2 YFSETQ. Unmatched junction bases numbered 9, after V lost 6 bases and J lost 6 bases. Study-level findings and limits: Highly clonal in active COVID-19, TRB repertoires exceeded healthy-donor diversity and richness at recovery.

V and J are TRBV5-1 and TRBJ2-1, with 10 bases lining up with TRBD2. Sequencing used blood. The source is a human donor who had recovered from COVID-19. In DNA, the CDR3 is TGCGCCAGCACATTGCAAGCGGGGGGGTTCAATGAGCAGTTCTTC. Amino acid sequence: CASTLQAGGFNEQFF.